The clone carrying this T cell receptor beta chain was seen once. This record comes from a study of blood T cell repertoires in COVID-19. Profiled with immunoSEQ multiplex PCR; TCRdb holds only in-frame clones, not every one. The sample has under 45,000 clones; 87% are singletons. The receptor's source is a man older than 75 with active COVID-19. The source material was peripheral blood.

CDR3 loop: CAITEGTSGYEQYF. DNA of the CDR3: TGTGCCATCACAGAAGGGACTAGCGGCTACGAGCAGTACTTC. The chain is built from TRBV10-3 and TRBJ2-7, with 11 bases identical to TRBD2. CDR3 size: 14 residues. With 7 bases clipped from V and 3 bases from J, the junction kept 5 bases outside the gene matches. From germline, CDR1 is ENHRY and CDR2 SYGVKD.